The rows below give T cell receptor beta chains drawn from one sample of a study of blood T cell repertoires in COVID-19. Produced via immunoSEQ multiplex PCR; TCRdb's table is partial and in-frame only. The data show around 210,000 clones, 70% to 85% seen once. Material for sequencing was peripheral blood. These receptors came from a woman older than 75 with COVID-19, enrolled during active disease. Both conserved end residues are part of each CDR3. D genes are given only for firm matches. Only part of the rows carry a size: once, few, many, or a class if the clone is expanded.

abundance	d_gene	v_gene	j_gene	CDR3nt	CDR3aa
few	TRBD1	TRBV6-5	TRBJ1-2	TGTGCCAGCGCCGGGACAGGGGGACGGTATGGCTACACCTTC	CASAGTGGRYGYTF
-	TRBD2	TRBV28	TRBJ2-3	TGTGCCAGCAGTTTGATCCCAAGCGGGGGGAACACAGATACGCAGTATTTT	CASSLIPSGGNTDTQYF
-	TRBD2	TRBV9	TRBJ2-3	TGTGCCAGCAGCGTCGTAGCGGGGCCCACAGATACGCAGTATTTT	CASSVVAGPTDTQYF
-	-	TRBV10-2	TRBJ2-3	TGCGCCAGCAGTGGAAGCTGGCTAGTCACAGATACGCAGTATTTT	CASSGSWLVTDTQYF
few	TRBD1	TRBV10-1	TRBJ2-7	TGCGCCAGCAGTCTACCGGGACAGGGGACGGAGCAGTACTTC	CASSLPGQGTEQYF
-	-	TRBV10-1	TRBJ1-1	TGCGCCAGCAGACAGTCCATGAACACTGAAGCTTTCTTT	CASRQSMNTEAFF
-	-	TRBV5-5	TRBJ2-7	TGTGCCAGCAGCTTATCCGAGCGGCAGGGGCTATACGAGCAGTACTTC	CASSLSERQGLYEQYF
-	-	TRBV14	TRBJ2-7	TGTGCCAGCAGCCAAGAACGGGAGCAGTACTTC	CASSQEREQYF
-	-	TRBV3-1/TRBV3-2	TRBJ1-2	TGTGCCAGCTTCGGGAGTTTAGGCTACACCTTC	CASFGSLGYTF
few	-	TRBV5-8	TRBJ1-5	TGTGCCAGCAGCTTGCGGATCGTCGAGGATCAGCCCCAGCATTTT	CASSLRIVEDQPQHF
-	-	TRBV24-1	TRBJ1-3	TGTGCCACCAGTGATAGTAGGGGTACTGGAAACACCATATATTTT	CATSDSRGTGNTIYF
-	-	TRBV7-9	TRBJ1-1	TGTGCCAGCAGCCTCAACACTGAAGCTTTCTTT	CASSLNTEAFF
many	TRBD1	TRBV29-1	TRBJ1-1	TGCAGCGGATCGACAGGGATGAACACTGAAGCTTTCTTT	CSGSTGMNTEAFF
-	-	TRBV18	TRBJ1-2	TGTGCCAGCTCACCTGTGGGAGGGGGCTACACCTTC	CASSPVGGGYTF
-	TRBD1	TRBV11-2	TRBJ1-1	TGTGCCAGCAGCCGCCATCTTTCGACAGGGGGTCGGACTGAAGCTTTCTTT	CASSRHLSTGGRTEAFF
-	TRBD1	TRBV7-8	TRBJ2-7	TGTGCCAGCAGCTTAGGGACAGGGCCCGGGGAGCAGTACTTC	CASSLGTGPGEQYF
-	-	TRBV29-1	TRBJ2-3	TGCAGCGTTGAAGATACGGGAGGCACAGATACGCAGTATTTT	CSVEDTGGTDTQYF
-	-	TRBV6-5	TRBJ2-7	TGTGCCAGCAGTTCATCGGGACAAACCTACGAGCAGTACTTC	CASSSSGQTYEQYF
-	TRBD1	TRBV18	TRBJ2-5	TGTGCCAGCACAGCCCGGGACAGCCAAGAGACCCAGTACTTC	CASTARDSQETQYF
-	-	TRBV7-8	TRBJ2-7	TGTGCCAGCAGCTTATTGGGAGTTGGGGAGCAGTACTTC	CASSLLGVGEQYF
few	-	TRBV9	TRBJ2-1	TGTGCCAGCAGCGTAGGAAACAACAATGAGCAGTTCTTC	CASSVGNNNEQFF
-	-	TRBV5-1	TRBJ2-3	TGCGCCAGCAGCTTACGCAGGGAGGTTCGCACGCAGTATTTT	CASSLRREVRTQYF
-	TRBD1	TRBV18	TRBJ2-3	TGTGCCAGCTCACCACCGGGGGACCGGGACAGGGGAACAGATACGCAGTATTTT	CASSPPGDRDRGTDTQYF
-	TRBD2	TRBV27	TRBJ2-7	TGTGCCAGCAGTTTACAGGCTAGCGGGTTATCTAGCAACTACGAGCAGTACTTC	CASSLQASGLSSNYEQYF
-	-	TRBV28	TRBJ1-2	TGTGCCAGCAGTTCGACAGGAAATAACTATGGCTACACCTTC	CASSSTGNNYGYTF
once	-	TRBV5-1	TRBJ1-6	TGCGCCAGCAGCTTGGGGGGGGATTCACCCCTCCACTTT	CASSLGGDSPLHF
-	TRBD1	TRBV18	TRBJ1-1	TGTGCCAGCTCCCGGGACAGGGGGCTAGGTGAAGCTTTCTTT	CASSRDRGLGEAFF
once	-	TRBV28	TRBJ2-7	TGTGCCAGCAGTTACCTAGGTGCCGAGCAGTACTTC	CASSYLGAEQYF
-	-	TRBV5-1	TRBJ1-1	TGCGCCAGCAAGGGGGAGGGCACTGAAGCTTTCTTT	CASKGEGTEAFF
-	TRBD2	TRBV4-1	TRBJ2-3	TGCGCCAGCAGCCACCGTCGGGGGGGGGCGGATACGCAGTATTTT	CASSHRRGGADTQYF
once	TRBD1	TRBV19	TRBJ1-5	TGTGCCAGTAGTACAACAGGGGCCGGTGGGAGCAATCAGCCCCAGCATTTT	CASSTTGAGGSNQPQHF
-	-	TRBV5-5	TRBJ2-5	TGTGCCAGCAGCTTTAGTGTCGGCGGTGAGACCCAGTACTTC	CASSFSVGGETQYF
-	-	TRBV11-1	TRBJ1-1	TGTGCCAGCACAGGGGCCGTAGACACTGAAGCTTTCTTT	CASTGAVDTEAFF
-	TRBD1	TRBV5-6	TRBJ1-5	TGTGCCAGCAGCTTCGCTGGGACAGGGAATCAGCCCCAGCATTTT	CASSFAGTGNQPQHF
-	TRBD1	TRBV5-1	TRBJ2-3	TGCGCCAGCAGCCCGCGGGACAGGGGGACAGATACGCAGTATTTT	CASSPRDRGTDTQYF
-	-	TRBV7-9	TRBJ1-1	TGTGCCAGCAGCATCGAGCTAAACACTGAAGCTTTCTTT	CASSIELNTEAFF
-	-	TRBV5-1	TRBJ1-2	TGCGCCAGCAGCTTGTTACAATCTAACTATGGCTACACCTTC	CASSLLQSNYGYTF
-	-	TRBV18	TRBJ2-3	TGTGCCAGCTCACCGGAGAACACAGATACGCAGTATTTT	CASSPENTDTQYF
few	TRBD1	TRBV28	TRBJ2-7	TGTGCCAGCAGCATGACAGGGTTCGGGGACTCCTACGAGCAGTACTTC	CASSMTGFGDSYEQYF
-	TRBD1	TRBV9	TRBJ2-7	TGTGCCAGCAGCGTAACAGGGGCGAACTACGAGCAGTACTTC	CASSVTGANYEQYF
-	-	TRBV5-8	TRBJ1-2	TGTGCCACCTCAGGGGTTCAGGGCTACACCTTC	CATSGVQGYTF
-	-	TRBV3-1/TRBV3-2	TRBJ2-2	TGTGCCAGCAGCCTTAGGGGGTCAAAAACCGGGGAGCTGTTTTTT	CASSLRGSKTGELFF
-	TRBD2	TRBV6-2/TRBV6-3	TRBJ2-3	TGTGCCAGCAGTTATCGGGGGGGGGCGGAGGGAACAGATACGCAGTATTTT	CASSYRGGAEGTDTQYF
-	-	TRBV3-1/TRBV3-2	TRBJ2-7	TGTGCCAGCAGCGCCTGGACAGACTCCTACGAGCAGTACTTC	CASSAWTDSYEQYF
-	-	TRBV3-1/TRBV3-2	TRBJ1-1	TGTGCCAGCAGCCCGAGTTCCTTGACTGAAGCTTTCTTT	CASSPSSLTEAFF
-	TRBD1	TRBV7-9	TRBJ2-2	TGTGCCAGCAGGGAACGACAGGGGGCGCGGAACACCGGGGAGCTGTTTTTT	CASRERQGARNTGELFF
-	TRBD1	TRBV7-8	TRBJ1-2	TGTGCCAGCAGCTTAAGGACAGGGCACCAGGGCTACACCTTC	CASSLRTGHQGYTF
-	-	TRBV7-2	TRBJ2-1	TGTGCCAGCAGCAATAAGAGGGCCGCGTACAATGAGCAGTTCTTC	CASSNKRAAYNEQFF